These 20 T cell receptor beta chains originate from one sample sequenced in a study of early T cells in non-severe SARS-CoV-2 infection. In TCRdb, the 5' RACE reads were re-called with MiXCR into one record per CDR3 protein. This table holds more than 25,000 distinct CDR3 sequences, under 5.5% found once. Sample: whole blood, taken at baseline. The receptors derive from an adult who was a healthcare worker with PCR-confirmed SARS-CoV-2 infection or an uninfected control (not recorded which).

This clonotype was detected many times. CDR3 DNA: TGCAGCGTTGGCCTAAGGGACAGCGGCAAAGAGACCCAGTACTTC. Amino acids: CSVGLRDSGKETQYF. V usage is TRBV29-1 and J usage is TRBJ2-5; 7 bases line up with TRBD1. This CDR3 comprises 15 residues. Germline lookup yields CDR1 SQVTM and CDR2 ANQGSEA. Trimming took 4 bases from V and 3 from J; bases not matched to a gene: 11.

The CDR3 region is CASSLNRANSPLHF. CDR3 nucleotides: TGTGCCAGCAGTTTAAACAGGGCCAATTCACCCCTCCACTTT. This chain connects TRBV12-3 or TRBV12-4 to TRBJ1-6; tentatively, D is TRBD1 (6 bases). Trimming shortened V by 2 bases and J by 7 bases, and 9 bases separated the two germline ends. This CDR3 has 14 amino acids.

This clonotype came up a few times. This chain connects TRBV18 to TRBJ2-7, with D possibly being TRBD2 (6 bases). V was pared by 7 bases and J by 1 base, with 14 bases between. Looked up from germline, CDR1 is KGHSH and CDR2 is LQKENI. This CDR3 region has 14 residues. The CDR3 here is CASLRSRESYEQYF. CDR3 nucleotide sequence: TGTGCCAGCTTGAGGTCGCGGGAATCCTACGAGCAGTACTTC.

The rearrangement joins TRBV3-1 to TRBJ2-5, with D possibly being TRBD1 or TRBD2 (5 bases each). Per germline, CDR1 LGHDT and CDR2 YNNKEL (reference sequence). CDR3 length: 17 amino acids. Trimming pared 3 bases from V and 1 base from J, leaving 18 bases between. Here the CDR3 reads CASSHGTNNWGQETQYF. CDR3 DNA sequence: TGTGCCAGCAGCCACGGGACCAATAATTGGGGCCAAGAGACCCAGTACTTC.

This clonotype was counted many times. The J gene is TRBJ2-3, the V gene TRBV28; D is possibly TRBD1 (6 bases). The germline V and J ends were trimmed by 9 bases and 3 bases, with 10 bases remaining between them. This CDR3 has 12 amino acids. Germline values: CDR1 MDHEN, CDR2 SYDVKM. CDR3: CASSGVTDTQYF. The DNA of the CDR3 is TGTGCCAGTTCAGGGGTAACAGATACGCAGTATTTT.

In this sample, this clonotype turned up many times. J is TRBJ2-7 and V is TRBV6-6, with TRBD2 matching 12 bases. The germline CDR1 and CDR2 sequences are MNHNY and SVGAGI (reference sequence). This CDR3 is built from 14 residues. After removal of 6 bases from V and 3 bases from J, the junction contained 3 bases not matched to a gene. CDR3 DNA sequence: TGTGCCAGCAGGGGGACTAGCGGGCGCTACGAGCAGTACTTC. Encoded protein: CASRGTSGRYEQYF.

This clonotype occurred once. The rearrangement links TRBV15 to TRBJ1-2, with D hard to call. Between the trimmed V and J ends, which lost 0 bases and 8 bases, there was a span of 10 bases. Germline CDR1 LNHNV, CDR2 YYDKDF (reference sequence). The CDR3 length is 13 residues. The CDR3 DNA reads as TGTGCCACCAGCAGAGATCCATTAAACGGCTACACCTTC. Protein: CATSRDPLNGYTF.

This clonotype was observed at least ten times. This chain connects TRBV12-3 or TRBV12-4 to TRBJ2-7, with TRBD1 matching 7 bases. This CDR3 region has 18 residues. The V gene end was trimmed by 6 bases and the J gene end by 3 bases; junction bases not matched to a gene: 20. CDR3 in DNA: TGTGCCAGCAGCATATCCCATCCTACCGACAGGGACCACTACGAGCAGTACTTC. It specifies CASSISHPTDRDHYEQYF.

This chain connects TRBV7-3 to TRBJ2-3; 7 nucleotides agree with TRBD1. This CDR3 contains 14 residues. Germline V CDR1 and CDR2: SGHTA, FQGTGA. Germline trimming cut 5 bases from V and 3 bases from J; bases unmatched to any gene: 5. Here the CDR3 DNA reads TGTGCCAGCAGCCCGACAGGGACGACAGATACGCAGTATTTT. Protein product: CASSPTGTTDTQYF.

This clonotype is medium-sized in the sample. The CDR3 is CASSQEDGTGYGYNEQFF. CDR3 DNA: TGTGCCAGCAGCCAGGAGGACGGGACAGGGTACGGCTACAATGAGCAGTTCTTC. This chain uses TRBV4-2 with TRBJ2-1; 9 bases are a match to TRBD1. The length of the CDR3 is 18 residues. With 3 bases clipped from V and 3 bases from J, the junction kept 12 bases outside the gene matches. Germline-derived CDR1 and CDR2 are LGHNA and YNFKEQ.

This clonotype came up many times. The V and J genes are TRBV10-3 and TRBJ1-2; 9 positions agree with TRBD1. Germline trimming cut 8 bases from V and 2 bases from J; bases unmatched to any gene: 0. Germline V gives CDR1 ENHRY, CDR2 SYGVKD. This CDR3 spans 12 amino acids. CDR3 sequence: CAIGQGNYGYTF. The DNA of the CDR3 is TGTGCCATCGGACAGGGGAACTATGGCTACACCTTC.

The gene calls are TRBV4-2 and TRBJ1-5; 7 positions match TRBD1. Germline values: CDR1 LGHNA, CDR2 YNFKEQ. Trimming took 0 bases from V and 1 from J; bases not matched to a gene: 6. This CDR3 has 17 amino acids. CDR3 residues: CASSQEGTAGSNQPQHF. The CDR3 DNA sequence: TGTGCCAGCAGCCAAGAGGGGACAGCGGGGAGCAATCAGCCCCAGCATTTT.

This clonotype came up many times. The J gene is TRBJ2-7, the V gene TRBV19; 10 positions agree with TRBD1. With V trimmed by 11 bases and J by 3 bases, 7 bases remained unmatched. The germline gives CDR1 LNHDA, CDR2 SQIVND (reference sequence). CDR3 size: 13 residues. The CDR3 is CAPSRDRGYEQYF. The CDR3 DNA is TGTGCCCCCTCTCGGGACAGGGGCTACGAGCAGTACTTC.

This clonotype showed up just a few times. The chain links TRBV9 to TRBJ2-2, with a tentative D call TRBD2 (5 bases). This CDR3 spans 16 amino acids. Per the germline V gene, CDR1 is SGDLS and CDR2 is YYNGEE. Trimming took off 0 bases at V and 1 base at J, with 10 bases between the two ends. The CDR3 coding sequence is TGTGCCAGCAGCGTAGGTCCCAGCGGGAACACCGGGGAGCTGTTTTTT. Its protein is CASSVGPSGNTGELFF.

This clonotype was seen at least ten times. This rearrangement joins TRBV18 to TRBJ2-3; 9 nucleotides align to TRBD2. The CDR3 contains 15 residues. The germline gives CDR1 KGHSH, CDR2 LQKENI. Trimming took 4 bases from V and 2 from J; bases not matched to a gene: 4. The CDR3 DNA follows: TGTGCCAGCTCACGACTAGCGGCATCCACAGATACGCAGTATTTT. The encoded protein is CASSRLAASTDTQYF.

This clonotype was detected many times. V usage is TRBV5-6 and J usage is TRBJ1-5, with 9 bases lining up with TRBD1. Germline trimming cut 2 bases from V and 4 bases from J; bases unmatched to any gene: 4. CDR3 length equals 15 residues. Looked up from germline, CDR1 is SGHDT and CDR2 is YYEEEE. The CDR3 is CASSLRDRANQPQHF. CDR3 bases: TGTGCCAGCAGCTTACGGGACAGGGCAAATCAGCCCCAGCATTTT.

This clonotype appeared many times. The V and J genes are TRBV12-3 or TRBV12-4 and TRBJ1-4; D gene unclear. With 4 bases removed from V and 6 bases from J, the gap between germline ends came to 15 bases. The CDR3 contains 15 residues. The CDR3 DNA follows: TGTGCCAGCAGTTCAGGAAGGAGCGGCTATGAAAAACTGTTTTTT. Encoded protein: CASSSGRSGYEKLFF.

This clonotype has ten or more counts. This chain uses TRBV27 with TRBJ2-1; 8 bases match TRBD2. Trimming removed 6 bases from V and 0 bases from J; junction bases left unmatched: 4. There are 15 residues in the CDR3. Germline CDR1 reads MNHEY; CDR2 reads SMNVEV (reference sequence). This chain's CDR3 is CASSRTSSSYNEQFF. CDR3 DNA sequence: TGTGCCAGCAGCCGGACTAGCAGCTCCTACAATGAGCAGTTCTTC.

This clonotype was counted ten times or more. The chain has TRBV10-3 and TRBJ1-2; the match to TRBD1 covers 12 bases. Looked up from germline, CDR1 is ENHRY and CDR2 is SYGVKD. J gave up 4 bases and V 6 bases, and 15 bases lay outside the gene matches. There are 18 residues in the CDR3. DNA of the CDR3: TGTGCCATCAGCACCGGTCCGGGACAGGGGGCCTCGGCCTATGGCTACACCTTC. Its translation is CAISTGPGQGASAYGYTF.

This clonotype was seen repeatedly, ten times or more. The V call is TRBV28, the J call TRBJ2-3, with 11 nucleotides matching TRBD2. This CDR3 has 15 residues. Per the germline V gene, CDR1 is MDHEN and CDR2 is SYDVKM. The trim removed 5 bases at V and 5 bases at J, leaving 6 bases unmatched. The CDR3 nucleotides are TGTGCCAGCAGTACTACTAGCGGGAGTGGAGATACGCAGTATTTT. Its translation: CASSTTSGSGDTQYF.